The next 20 T cell receptor beta chains were all read from a single sample in a study of T cells after yellow fever vaccination. TCRdb fed the 5' RACE reads into MiXCR, producing one record per CDR3 protein. The table includes 100,000 to 150,000 distinct CDR3 sequences, 6% to 8% detected once. This material consisted of CD4+ T cells sorted from PBMCs, taken roughly 10 days after the first yellow fever vaccination. Source of these receptors: a man aged 18 to 30 who received the YFV17D yellow fever vaccine.

This clonotype has at least ten counts. The chain employs TRBV7-2 and TRBJ1-1; D uncertain. The CDR3 covers 14 residues. Trimming removed 1 base from V and 1 base from J, with 7 bases in between. Germline lookup yields CDR1 SGHTA and CDR2 FQGNSA. CDR3 protein: CASSLDWPNTEAFF. The CDR3 region has the DNA TGTGCCAGCAGCTTAGATTGGCCGAACACTGAAGCTTTCTTT.

There are many counts of this clonotype. This rearrangement joins TRBV6-2 or TRBV6-3 to TRBJ2-5; 8 positions match TRBD1. In germline, CDR1 is MNHEY, CDR2 SVGEGT. The CDR3 loop spans 12 amino acids. The V and J ends lost 6 bases and 4 bases, in that order; junction bases with no gene match: 1. CDR3 nucleotide sequence: TGTGCCAGCAGCGGGACAGGAGAGACCCAGTACTTC. Protein: CASSGTGETQYF.

This clonotype was found many times. V gene TRBV5-1 combines with J gene TRBJ1-1; tentatively, D is TRBD1 (6 bases). V lost 5 bases and J 5 bases, leaving 13 bases between the germline ends. Looked up from germline, CDR1 is SGHRS and CDR2 is YFSETQ. The CDR3 runs to 13 residues. CDR3 amino acids: CASSYEQGTEAFF. CDR3 sequence (DNA): TGCGCCAGCAGTTATGAACAGGGTACTGAAGCTTTCTTT.

There are many counts of this clonotype. The rearrangement joins TRBV20-1 to TRBJ1-5; D might be TRBD1 (6 bases). Trimming took off 2 bases at V and 1 base at J, with 9 bases between the two ends. CDR1 and CDR2 from the germline V gene are DFQATT and SNEGSKA (reference sequence). The CDR3 extends over 14 amino acids. CDR3 region: CSARRQGSNQPQHF. In DNA, the CDR3 is TGCAGTGCTAGAAGGCAGGGGAGCAATCAGCCCCAGCATTTT.

This clonotype was recorded many times. The chain links TRBV6-2 or TRBV6-3 to TRBJ1-2; 8 nucleotides agree with TRBD1. The V segment lost 0 bases and the J segment 6 bases; nucleotides outside the gene matches: 6. The CDR3 length is 15 residues. CDR1 is MNHEY and CDR2 is SVGEGT in the germline V gene. The DNA for the CDR3 is TGTGCCAGCAGTTACTCGACAGGGGTTCGTGATGGCTACACCTTC. Translated, it gives CASSYSTGVRDGYTF.

This clonotype was counted ten times or more. The genes are TRBV4-2 and TRBJ1-2; the D gene is possibly TRBD1 (5 bases). V lost 1 base to trimming and J lost 4 bases, with 13 bases between them. Per germline, CDR1 LGHNA and CDR2 YNFKEQ. CDR3 length: 15 amino acids. CDR3 region: CASSQVLSGAYGYTF. Here the CDR3 DNA reads TGTGCCAGCAGCCAAGTACTGTCCGGGGCCTATGGCTACACCTTC.

At least ten counts were recorded for this clonotype. J is TRBJ2-3 and V is TRBV7-9; D gene ambiguous. The CDR3 runs to 13 residues. Trimming removed 1 base at V and 8 bases at J, with 10 bases between. From germline, CDR1 is SEHNR and CDR2 FQNEAQ (reference sequence). The CDR3 coding sequence is TGTGCCAGCAGCTTAGGGCCTTCGGGTACGCAGTATTTT. Residues: CASSLGPSGTQYF. The full variable domain, rest sourced from reference TRBV7-9 and TRBJ2-3, is DTGVSQNPRHKITKRGQNVTFRCDPISEHNRLYWYRQTLGQGPEFLTYFQNEAQLEKSRLLSDRFSAERPKGSFSTLEIQRTEQGDSAMYLCASSLGPSGTQYFGPGTRLTVL.

The rearrangement joins TRBV18 to TRBJ2-7; D is tentatively TRBD1 or TRBD2 (5 bases each). From germline, CDR1 is KGHSH and CDR2 LQKENI. Trimming stripped 4 bases from V and 6 bases from J, with 13 bases between. The CDR3 contains 13 residues. The CDR3 coding sequence is TGTGCCAGCTCACGAAACGAGGGGAGCGAGCAGTACGTC. Residues: CASSRNEGSEQYV.

This clonotype came up many times. V usage is TRBV5-1 and J usage is TRBJ1-1; possible D gene TRBD1, 6 bases. Trimming stripped 3 bases from V and 5 bases from J, with 11 bases between. CDR3 length: 13 residues. Germline V gene sequence: CDR1 SGHRS, CDR2 YFSETQ. CDR3 sequence (DNA): TGCGCCAGCAGCTCCGGGGGGCGGACTGAAGCTTTCTTT. Amino acid sequence: CASSSGGRTEAFF.

In this sample, this clonotype turned up many times. The CDR3 coding sequence is TGTGCCAGCTCGGTACAGGGGACTAATGAAAAACTGTTTTTT. This codes for CASSVQGTNEKLFF. This rearrangement joins TRBV18 to TRBJ1-4, with 7 positions matching TRBD1. V trimming: 6 bases; J trimming: 2 bases; junction bases outside the gene matches: 3. This CDR3 has 14 amino acids. Germline-derived CDR1 and CDR2 are KGHSH and LQKENI.

This clonotype has a count of ten or more. The V gene is TRBV7-3, the J gene TRBJ2-2; possible D gene TRBD1, 6 bases. The length of the CDR3 is 15 residues. CDR1 and CDR2 from the germline V gene are SGHTA and FQGTGA. Trimming cost V 4 bases and J 4 bases, with 13 bases left between them. Written as DNA, the CDR3 is TGTGCCAGCAGCTCACAGGGTACGGCCACCGGGGAGCTGTTTTTT. The encoded protein is CASSSQGTATGELFF.

In its sample, this clonotype was seen many times. The chain uses TRBV4-2 and TRBJ2-1, with TRBD2 identical over 8 bases. Germline CDR1 LGHNA, CDR2 YNFKEQ. The CDR3 consists of 14 residues. The J segment lost 7 bases and the V segment lost 4 bases, leaving 6 bases of the junction unmatched. The CDR3 loop is CASSPGTSSNEQFF. The DNA of the CDR3 is TGTGCCAGCAGCCCCGGGACTAGTAGTAATGAGCAGTTCTTC.

A word on this clonotype: One end of the junction fails to match germline, which may point to a read error. The CDR3 here is CASSLAYDEQFF. DNA of the CDR3: TGTGCCAGCAGCTTGGCCTACGATGAGCAGTTCTTC. This chain links TRBV5-4 with TRBJ2-1; the D is unclear. Germline V gene sequence: CDR1 SGHNT, CDR2 YYREEE (reference sequence). The CDR3 consists of 12 residues.

This clonotype was seen at least ten times. The chain is built from TRBV2 and TRBJ2-2; weak D call: TRBD2 (5 bases). Per the germline V gene, CDR1 is SNHLY and CDR2 is FYNNEI. The CDR3 length is 11 residues. V was clipped by 5 bases and J by 9 bases, with 7 bases between them. The CDR3 region has the DNA TGTGCCAGCAGTTCTAGCTGGGAGCTGTTTTTT. This sequence encodes CASSSSWELFF. The entire variable domain, with the rest obtained from reference TRBV2 and TRBJ2-2, is as follows: EPEVTQTPSHQVTQMGQEVILRCVPISNHLYFYWYRQILGQKVEFLVSFYNNEISEKSEIFDDQFSVERPDGSNFTLKIRSTKLEDSAMYFCASSSSWELFFGEGSRLTVL.

This clonotype showed up many times. The J gene is TRBJ1-1, the V gene TRBV29-1; the match to TRBD1 covers 7 bases. V dropped 4 bases and J dropped 8; count of bases not matched to a gene: 7. Germline CDR1 and CDR2: SQVTM and ANQGSEA. This CDR3 has 12 amino acids. In DNA form, the CDR3 reads TGCAGCGTTGGGGGTCCGGGACAGGAAGCTTTCTTT. Its translation is CSVGGPGQEAFF.

The table lists this clonotype with many counts. V gene TRBV6-6 combines with J gene TRBJ1-1; D is unresolved. The CDR3 covers 13 residues. CDR1 MNHNY and CDR2 SVGAGI come from the germline V gene (reference sequence). Trimming shortened V by 6 bases and J by 1 base, and 9 bases separated the two germline ends. CDR3 sequence reads: CASSPPTNTEAFF. DNA for the CDR3: TGTGCCAGCAGCCCACCAACGAACACTGAAGCTTTCTTT.

This clonotype was found a few times. V usage is TRBV6-5 and J usage is TRBJ2-7, with 9 bases lining up with TRBD1. Germline CDR1 is MNHEY and CDR2 is SVGAGI. V lost 8 bases, J lost 3 bases, and 8 bases stayed unmatched. This CDR3 is built from 14 residues. This chain's CDR3 is CASQHRTGDYEQYV. The CDR3 DNA reads TGTGCCAGCCAGCATCGGACAGGGGACTACGAGCAGTACGTC.

This clonotype was observed many times. This chain joins TRBV10-3 and TRBJ1-6; D remains unclear. The germline gives CDR1 ENHRY, CDR2 SYGVKD. This CDR3 contains 14 residues. Between the trimmed V and J ends, which lost 8 bases and 14 bases, there was a span of 22 bases. The CDR3, as DNA: TGTGCCATCGGGCAGAAAGACGGGTTTAAGGCCCTCCACTTT. Residues: CAIGQKDGFKALHF.

This clonotype has at least ten counts. The chain combines TRBV27 with TRBJ2-3, with D perhaps matching TRBD1 (6 bases). Looked up from germline, CDR1 is MNHEY and CDR2 is SMNVEV (reference sequence). This CDR3 spans 17 amino acids. V was trimmed by 2 bases and J by 3 bases, leaving 18 bases between them. The CDR3 sequence: CASSLTAGDVRTDTQYF. In nucleotides, the CDR3 is TGTGCCAGCAGTTTAACCGCAGGGGACGTGAGGACAGATACGCAGTATTTT.

This clonotype showed up many times. The J gene is TRBJ1-1, the V gene TRBV28; a possible D gene is TRBD1 (5 bases). The V end lost 8 bases, the J end lost 1 base, and 14 bases lay between the germline ends. This CDR3 is 14 amino acids long. Looked up from germline, CDR1 is MDHEN and CDR2 is SYDVKM. CDR3 in DNA: TGTGCCAGCCAACCCTTCACAGGGAACACTGAAGCTTTCTTT. It specifies CASQPFTGNTEAFF.